This T cell receptor beta chain was profiled in a study of human T cells and chemical hapten exposure. Background on the study: Alopecia areata, totalis or universalis was found in mostly female patients. Notes on the study in general: PT1 expanded TCR counts and patch test score correlated positively.

Library preparation tagged each individual cDNA molecule with a unique molecular identifier. MiXCR was run by TCRdb on the RACE reads, yielding one entry per CDR3 protein. This table has about 260,000 distinct CDR3 sequences, approximately 8.6% appearing once. About this clonotype itself: Its antigen is not identified.

Time point denoted: pre-sensitization, week 0. Treatment denoted: therapeutic diphenylcyclopropenone sensitization with weekly scalp DPC. Blood, whole and unfractionated, served as the source for total RNA extraction. This CDR3 comprises 14 residues. CDR1 and CDR2 (germline): MNHEY, SVGAGI. V lost 7 bases and J lost 5; bases outside the gene matches: 7. The chain has TRBV6-5 and TRBJ2-7, with 11 bases identical to TRBD2. Source: whole blood, taken in connection with sensitization to the hapten diphenylcyclopropenone (DPC). This TCR derives from a woman aged 40 to 50 with alopecia areata. Some clones in this sample may be carry-over from other donors' samples. The CDR3 DNA reads TGTGCCAGCAAAGCGCCGGGACTAGCGGACGAGCAGTACTTC. Protein: CASKAPGLADEQYF.